This T cell receptor beta chain was sequenced in a study of blood T cells in healthy people across ages. Germline CDR1 SGHTA, CDR2 FQGTGA. This CDR3 comprises 14 residues. The V gene lost 3 bases and the J gene lost 0 bases, with 7 bases spanning the gap. Using a J-beta primer mix together with a sample-barcoded 5' primer, a second PCR was run for about 6 to 11 cycles. TCRdb ran MiXCR on the 5' RACE reads and lists one entry per CDR3 protein. Seen here are 1.8 million or so distinct CDR3 sequences, about two fifths observed once, and the top ten hold roughly 23%. The gene calls are TRBV7-3 and TRBJ2-3; no clear D gene. This clonotype was sampled from a human donor in good health. Sequencing input: blood. This CDR3 is CASSFPDSTDTQYF. For the CDR3, the DNA is TGTGCCAGCAGCTTCCCTGACAGCACAGATACGCAGTATTTT.